This TCR beta chain was obtained from a study of neoadjuvant anti-PD-1 for oral cavity cancer. The overall study: Patients without progression received a fourth nivolumab dose around day 43, then surgical resection on days 50-56.

About this clone itself: The target antigen is unknown.

Regarding the study as a whole: With three patients per group, TCR findings need larger cohorts.

The V gene's germline CDR1 is MNHEY and CDR2 SMNVEV (reference sequence). The CDR3 contains 13 residues. V was shortened by 7 bases and J by 3 bases, with 10 bases between the two germline ends. The time point is: after neoadjuvant nivolumab, at surgical resection. The patients had HPV-negative, locally advanced oral cavity squamous cell carcinoma. Six replicates per PBMC sample, mostly from 400 to 500 ng of genomic DNA. This table comes from immunoSEQ multiplex PCR, and its TCRdb copy is limited to in-frame clones, with some not included. This repertoire shows over 11,000 clones, over 70% found once; its top ten account for less than 2.5%.

The V and J genes are TRBV27 and TRBJ2-1; weak D call: TRBD2 (5 bases). This sequence was found in a person between 40 and 85 years old with oral cavity squamous cell carcinoma. The sample here was PBMCs, taken after nivolumab (anti-PD-1) treatment. The CDR3 DNA reads TGTGCCAGCAAGAGGACTTACTACAATGAGCAGTTCTTC. This gives the protein CASKRTYYNEQFF.